This T cell receptor beta chain was identified during a study of cytomegalovirus exposure and HLA in healthy donors. Comment on this clone: The antigen is not known.

Trimming shortened V by 6 bases and J by 3 bases, and 12 bases separated the two germline ends. The CDR3 is 13 amino acids. Germline CDR1 and CDR2: MNHNY and SVGAGI (reference sequence). In the PCR, 60 Vbeta and 13 Jbeta primers were used. Clones were read by immunoSEQ multiplex PCR, and TCRdb kept only the in-frame ones, dropping some. The table lists around 91,000 clones, around 80% of them singletons. Study outcomes and limitations: A later analysis linked a missense DCLRE1C variant to TCR beta V- and J-gene trimming.

The sequencing input was PBMCs. V gene TRBV6-6 combines with J gene TRBJ2-7, with D perhaps matching TRBD2 (6 bases). This receptor was taken from a male donor in good health and CMV-seropositive. The CDR3 bases are TGTGCCAGCAGCCCGGGACTGAGCTACGAGCAGTACTTC. Protein sequence: CASSPGLSYEQYF.